This entry describes one T cell receptor beta chain. The data were taken from a study of control samples from healthy donors and cancer patients. The table came from immunoSEQ multiplex PCR; TCRdb's copy has only in-frame clones and leaves some out. The sample carries roughly 150,000 clones, nearly 95% recorded once. The germline CDR1 and CDR2 sequences are MRHNA and SNTAGT. Trimming cost V 10 bases and J 5 bases, with 15 bases left between them. The CDR3 totals 13 residues. This sequence originates from a middle-aged man in good health. The specimen was blood. The rearrangement joins TRBV6-4 to TRBJ2-1, with a weak D call TRBD1 (6 bases). Here the CDR3 DNA reads TGTGCCACCCCTCAGTCAGGGGACAATGAGCAGTTCTTC. Amino acid sequence: CATPQSGDNEQFF.